Each of the 2 T cell receptor beta chains below was sequenced from the same sample in a study of CD8+ T cells in alopecia areata (dated by TCRdb to the late 2010s). The treatment or condition label here, explained by the study, means: oral pan-JAK inhibitor, 5-10 mg twice daily. Receptor libraries were prepared by the immunoSEQ multiplex PCR assay. To provide template for TCR sequencing, every sample had RNA extracted and reverse transcribed into cDNA. TCRdb retrieved this table from immuneACCESS and kept in-frame rearrangements only. Not all clones are present; in checked studies, unresolved V genes account for under half, and no reason is known for the remainder. Across this sample there are 85,000 to 95,000 clones, with just over 70% seen only once. The ten largest clonotypes hold roughly 17% of the sample. This sample comprised CD8+ T cells sorted from blood, obtained at week 44, from a patient treated with tofacitinib. The source is a human donor with alopecia areata.

The chain uses TRBV13 and TRBJ2-7; the D is unclear. CDR1 and CDR2 (germline): PRHDT, FYEKMQ (reference sequence). The CDR3 is 13 residues long. The germline V and J ends were trimmed by 1 base and 1 base, with 5 bases remaining between them. CDR3 coding DNA: TGTGCCAGCAGCTTAGTCGGATCCTACGAGCAGTACTTC. It encodes CASSLVGSYEQYF.

V and J are TRBV5-6 and TRBJ2-1, with 8 bases that match TRBD2. CDR3 length: 13 residues. After removal of 4 bases from V and 6 bases from J, the junction contained 3 bases not matched to a gene. Germline CDR1 and CDR2: SGHDT and YYEEEE. CDR3 residues: CASSLGRGNEQFF. CDR3 sequence (DNA): TGTGCCAGCAGCCTCGGGAGGGGCAATGAGCAGTTCTTC.